Given below is one T cell receptor (beta chain) in context. The protocol was immunoSEQ multiplex PCR, while the TCRdb copy is restricted to in-frame clones and leaves out a portion. The sample holds millions of clones, 85% to 95% seen once. This sample is part of a study of shared clonotypes between healthy human individuals. CDR3 size: 16 residues. Germline CDR1 reads SNHLY; CDR2 reads FYNNEI. The V and J ends lost 7 bases and 10 bases, in that order; junction bases with no gene match: 16. The V and J genes are TRBV2 and TRBJ2-1; 10 nucleotides line up with TRBD2. The sample comprised naive CD4+ T cells sorted from blood. Described subset: CD45RA+ positively selected. The clonotype was recovered from a man in his late teens or twenties in good health. The CDR3 loop reads CASTPDQLAGAREQFF. The CDR3 region has the DNA TGTGCCAGCACCCCCGATCAGCTAGCGGGAGCAAGGGAGCAGTTCTTC.